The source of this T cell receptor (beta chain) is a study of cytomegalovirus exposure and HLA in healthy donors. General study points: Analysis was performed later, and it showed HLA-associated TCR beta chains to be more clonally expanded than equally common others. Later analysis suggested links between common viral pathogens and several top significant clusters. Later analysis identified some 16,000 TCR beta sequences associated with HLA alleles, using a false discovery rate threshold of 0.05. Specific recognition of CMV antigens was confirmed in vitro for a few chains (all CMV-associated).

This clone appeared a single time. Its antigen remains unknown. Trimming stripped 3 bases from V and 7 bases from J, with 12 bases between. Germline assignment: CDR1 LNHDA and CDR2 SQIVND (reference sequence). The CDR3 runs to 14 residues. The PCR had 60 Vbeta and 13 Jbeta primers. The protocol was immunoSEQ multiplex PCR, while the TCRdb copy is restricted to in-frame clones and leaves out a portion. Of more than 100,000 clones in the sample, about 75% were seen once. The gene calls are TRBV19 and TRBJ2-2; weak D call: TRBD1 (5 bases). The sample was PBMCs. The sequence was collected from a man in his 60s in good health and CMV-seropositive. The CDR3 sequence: CASSIHGAGGELFF. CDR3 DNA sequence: TGTGCCAGTAGTATTCATGGGGCCGGCGGGGAGCTGTTTTTT.